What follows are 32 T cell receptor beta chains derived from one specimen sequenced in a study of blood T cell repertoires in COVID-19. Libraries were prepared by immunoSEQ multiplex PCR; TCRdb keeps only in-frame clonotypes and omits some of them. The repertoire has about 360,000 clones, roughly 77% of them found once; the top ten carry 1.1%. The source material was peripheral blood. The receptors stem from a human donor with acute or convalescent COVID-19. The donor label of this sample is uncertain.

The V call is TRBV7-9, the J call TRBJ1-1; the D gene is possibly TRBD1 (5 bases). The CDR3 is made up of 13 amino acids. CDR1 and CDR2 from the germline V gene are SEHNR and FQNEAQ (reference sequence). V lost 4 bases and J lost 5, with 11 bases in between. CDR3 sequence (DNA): TGTGCCAGCAGCTCCGGGGGGTGGACTGAAGCTTTCTTT. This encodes CASSSGGWTEAFF.

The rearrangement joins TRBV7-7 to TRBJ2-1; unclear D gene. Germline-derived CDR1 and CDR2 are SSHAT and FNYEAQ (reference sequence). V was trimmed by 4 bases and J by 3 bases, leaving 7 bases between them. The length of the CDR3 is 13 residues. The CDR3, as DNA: TGTGCCAGCAGCTCTAACCTCTACAATGAGCAGTTCTTC. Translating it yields CASSSNLYNEQFF.

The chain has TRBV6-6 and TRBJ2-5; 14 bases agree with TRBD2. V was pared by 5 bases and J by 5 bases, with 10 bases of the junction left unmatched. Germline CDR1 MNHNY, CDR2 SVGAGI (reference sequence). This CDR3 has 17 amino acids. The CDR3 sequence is CASSPGTSGRTRETQYF. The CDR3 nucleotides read TGTGCCAGCAGTCCCGGGACTAGCGGGAGAACGAGGGAGACCCAGTACTTC.

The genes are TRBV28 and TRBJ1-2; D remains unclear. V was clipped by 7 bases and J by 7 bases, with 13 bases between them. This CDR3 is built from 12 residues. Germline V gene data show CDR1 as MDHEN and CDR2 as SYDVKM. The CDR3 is CASIGAPLGYTF. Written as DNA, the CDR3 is TGTGCCAGCATCGGAGCTCCGCTTGGCTACACCTTC.

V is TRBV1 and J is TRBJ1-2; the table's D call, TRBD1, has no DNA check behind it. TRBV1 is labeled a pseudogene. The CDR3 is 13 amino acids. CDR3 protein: CTSSPGGGRGYTF. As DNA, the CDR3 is TGCACCAGCAGCCCTGGAGGGGGCCGCGGCTACACCTTC.

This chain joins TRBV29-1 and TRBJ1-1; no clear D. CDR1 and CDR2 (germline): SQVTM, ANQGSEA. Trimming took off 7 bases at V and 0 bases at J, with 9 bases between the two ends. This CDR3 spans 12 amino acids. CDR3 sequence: CSAGRMNTEAFF. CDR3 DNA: TGCAGCGCTGGGAGAATGAACACTGAAGCTTTCTTT.

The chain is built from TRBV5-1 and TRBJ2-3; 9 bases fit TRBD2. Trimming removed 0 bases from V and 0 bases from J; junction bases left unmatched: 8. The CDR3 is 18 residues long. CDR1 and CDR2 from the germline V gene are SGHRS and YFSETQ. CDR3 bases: TGCGCCAGCAGCTTGGCCCTGATCCTAGCGGGGAGCACAGATACGCAGTATTTT. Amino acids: CASSLALILAGSTDTQYF.

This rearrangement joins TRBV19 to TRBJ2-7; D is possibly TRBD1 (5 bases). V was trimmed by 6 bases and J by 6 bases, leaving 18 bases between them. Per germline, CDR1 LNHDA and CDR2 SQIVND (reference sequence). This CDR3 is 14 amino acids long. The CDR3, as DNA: TGTGCCAGTAGCTATTGGGGCTCTACAGGCGAGCAGTACTTC. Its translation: CASSYWGSTGEQYF.

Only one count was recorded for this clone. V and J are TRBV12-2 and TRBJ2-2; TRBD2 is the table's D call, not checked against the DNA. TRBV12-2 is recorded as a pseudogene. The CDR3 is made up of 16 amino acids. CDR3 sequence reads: CASRLGTASGFGELFF. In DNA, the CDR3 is TGTGCAAGTCGCTTAGGGACGGCTAGCGGTTTCGGGGAGCTGTTTTTT.

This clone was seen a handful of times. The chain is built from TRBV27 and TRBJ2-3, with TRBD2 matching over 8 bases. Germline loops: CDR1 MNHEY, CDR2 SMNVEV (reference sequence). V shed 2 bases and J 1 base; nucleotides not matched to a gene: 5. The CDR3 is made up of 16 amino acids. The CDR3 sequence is CASSLILAGGTDTQYF. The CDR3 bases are TGTGCCAGCAGTTTAATCCTAGCGGGCGGCACAGATACGCAGTATTTT.

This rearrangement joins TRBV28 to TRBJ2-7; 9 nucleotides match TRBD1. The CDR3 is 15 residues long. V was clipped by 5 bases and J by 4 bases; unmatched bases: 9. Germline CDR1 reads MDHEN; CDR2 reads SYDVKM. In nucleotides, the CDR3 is TGTGCCAGCAGTCCGACGACAGGGGGAAGTTACGAGCAGTACTTC. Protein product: CASSPTTGGSYEQYF.

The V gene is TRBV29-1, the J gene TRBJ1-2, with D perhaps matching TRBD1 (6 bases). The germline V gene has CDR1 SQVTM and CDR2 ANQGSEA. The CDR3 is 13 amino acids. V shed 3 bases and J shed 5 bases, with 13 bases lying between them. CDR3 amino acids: CSVDPSGQYGYTF. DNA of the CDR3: TGCAGCGTTGACCCTTCGGGACAATATGGCTACACCTTC.

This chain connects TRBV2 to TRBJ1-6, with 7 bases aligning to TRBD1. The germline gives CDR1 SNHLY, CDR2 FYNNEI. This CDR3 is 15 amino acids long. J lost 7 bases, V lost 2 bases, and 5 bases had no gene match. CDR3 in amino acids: CASSESGTVNSPLHF. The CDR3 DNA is TGTGCCAGCAGTGAATCCGGGACAGTCAATTCACCCCTCCACTTT.

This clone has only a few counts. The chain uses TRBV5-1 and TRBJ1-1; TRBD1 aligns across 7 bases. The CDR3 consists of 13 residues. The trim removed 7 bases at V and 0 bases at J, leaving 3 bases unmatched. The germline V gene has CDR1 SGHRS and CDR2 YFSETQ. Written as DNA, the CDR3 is TGCGCCAGCGGGGGACAGATGAACACTGAAGCTTTCTTT. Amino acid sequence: CASGGQMNTEAFF.

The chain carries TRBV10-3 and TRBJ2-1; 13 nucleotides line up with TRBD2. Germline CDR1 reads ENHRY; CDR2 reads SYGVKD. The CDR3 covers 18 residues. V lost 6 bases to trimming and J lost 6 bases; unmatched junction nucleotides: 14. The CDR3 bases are TGTGCCATCAGCCTTAGCCCCAGACTAGCGGGAGGTATCAATGAGCAGTTCTTC. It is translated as CAISLSPRLAGGINEQFF.

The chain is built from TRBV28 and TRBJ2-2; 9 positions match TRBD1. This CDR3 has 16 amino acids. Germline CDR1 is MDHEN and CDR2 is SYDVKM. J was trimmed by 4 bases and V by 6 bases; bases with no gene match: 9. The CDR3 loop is CASSPTTGGRTGELFF. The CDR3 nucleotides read TGTGCCAGCAGCCCCACGACAGGGGGTCGCACCGGGGAGCTGTTTTTT. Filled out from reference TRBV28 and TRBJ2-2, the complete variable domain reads DVKVTQSSRYLVKRTGEKVFLECVQDMDHENMFWYRQDPGLGLRLIYFSYDVKMKEKGDIPEGYSVSREKKERFSLILESASTNQTSMYLCASSPTTGGRTGELFFGEGSRLTVL.

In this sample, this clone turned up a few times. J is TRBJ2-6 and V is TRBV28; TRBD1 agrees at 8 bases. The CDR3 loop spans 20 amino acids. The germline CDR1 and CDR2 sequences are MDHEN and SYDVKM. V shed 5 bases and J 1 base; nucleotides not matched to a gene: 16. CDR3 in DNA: TGTGCCAGCAGTCCGACCTATTGGGGACAGGACGATTCTGGGGCCAACGTCCTGACTTTC. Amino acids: CASSPTYWGQDDSGANVLTF.

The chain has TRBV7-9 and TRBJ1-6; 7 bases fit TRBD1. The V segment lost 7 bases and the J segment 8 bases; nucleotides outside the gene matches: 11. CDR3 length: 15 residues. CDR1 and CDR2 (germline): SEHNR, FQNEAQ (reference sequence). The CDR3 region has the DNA TGTGCCAGCACCGTTCCGAAGGGGGCGGATTCACCCCTCCACTTT. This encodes CASTVPKGADSPLHF.

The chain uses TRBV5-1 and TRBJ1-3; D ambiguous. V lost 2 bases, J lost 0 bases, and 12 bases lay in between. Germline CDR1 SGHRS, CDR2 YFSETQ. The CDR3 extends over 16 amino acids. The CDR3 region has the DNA TGCGCCAGCAGCTTTAGTCAGGCCGGCTCTGGAAACACCATATATTTT. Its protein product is CASSFSQAGSGNTIYF.

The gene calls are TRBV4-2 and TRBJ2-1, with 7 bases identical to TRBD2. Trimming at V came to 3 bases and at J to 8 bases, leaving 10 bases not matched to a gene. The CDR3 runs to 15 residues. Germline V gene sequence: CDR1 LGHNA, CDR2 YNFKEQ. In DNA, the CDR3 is TGTGCCAGCAGCCAGGAGCGGGGATACCCCGATGAGCAGTTCTTC. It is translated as CASSQERGYPDEQFF.

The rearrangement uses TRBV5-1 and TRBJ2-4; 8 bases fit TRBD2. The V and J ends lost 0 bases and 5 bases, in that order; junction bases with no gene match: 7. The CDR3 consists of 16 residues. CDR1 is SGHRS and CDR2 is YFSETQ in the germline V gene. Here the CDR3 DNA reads TGCGCCAGCAGCTTGGAGTCTCGGGGGGGACAAAACATTCAGTACTTC. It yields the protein CASSLESRGGQNIQYF. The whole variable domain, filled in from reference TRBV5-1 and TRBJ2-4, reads KAGVTQTPRYLIKTRGQQVTLSCSPISGHRSVSWYQQTPGQGLQFLFEYFSETQRNKGNFPGRFSGRQFSNSRSEMNVSTLELGDSALYLCASSLESRGGQNIQYFGAGTRLSVL.

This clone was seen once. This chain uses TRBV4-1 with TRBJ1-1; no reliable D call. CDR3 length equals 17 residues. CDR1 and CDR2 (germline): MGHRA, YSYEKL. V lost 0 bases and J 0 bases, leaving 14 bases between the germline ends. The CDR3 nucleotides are TGCGCCAGCAGCCAAGATCTCGGGAACCCAATGAACACTGAAGCTTTCTTT. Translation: CASSQDLGNPMNTEAFF.

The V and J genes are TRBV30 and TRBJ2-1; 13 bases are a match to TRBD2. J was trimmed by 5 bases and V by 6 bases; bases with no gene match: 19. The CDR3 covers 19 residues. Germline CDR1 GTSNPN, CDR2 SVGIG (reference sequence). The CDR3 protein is CACQDVGTSGIPLHNEQFF. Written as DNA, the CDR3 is TGTGCCTGCCAGGACGTAGGGACTAGCGGGATCCCGTTGCACAATGAGCAGTTCTTC.

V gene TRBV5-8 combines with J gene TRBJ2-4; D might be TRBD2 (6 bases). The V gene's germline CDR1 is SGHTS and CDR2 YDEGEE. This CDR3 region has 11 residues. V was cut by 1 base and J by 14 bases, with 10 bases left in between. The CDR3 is CASSLWGEEYF. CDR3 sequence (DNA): TGTGCCAGCAGCTTGTGGGGGGAGGAGTACTTC.

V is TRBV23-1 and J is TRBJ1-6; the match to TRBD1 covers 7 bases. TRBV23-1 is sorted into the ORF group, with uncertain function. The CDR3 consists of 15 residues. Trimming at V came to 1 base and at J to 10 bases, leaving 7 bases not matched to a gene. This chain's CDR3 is CASSQYETGRSPLHF. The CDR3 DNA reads TGCGCCAGCAGTCAATACGAGACAGGGAGATCACCCCTCCACTTT.

CDR3: CASSLKTGLNTEAFF. DNA of the CDR3: TGTGCCAGCAGTTTAAAAACAGGGTTGAACACTGAAGCTTTCTTT. The rearrangement joins TRBV27 to TRBJ1-1; possibly TRBD1 for D (6 bases). V dropped 2 bases and J dropped 0 bases, with 10 bases sitting between them. CDR1 MNHEY and CDR2 SMNVEV come from the germline V gene (reference sequence). This CDR3 spans 15 amino acids.

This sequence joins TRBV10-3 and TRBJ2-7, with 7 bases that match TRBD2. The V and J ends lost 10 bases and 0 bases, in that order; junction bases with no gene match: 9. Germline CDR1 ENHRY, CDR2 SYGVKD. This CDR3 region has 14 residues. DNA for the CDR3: TGTGCCAGTTCACGGGGGGAAGGCTCCTACGAGCAGTACTTC. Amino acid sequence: CASSRGEGSYEQYF.

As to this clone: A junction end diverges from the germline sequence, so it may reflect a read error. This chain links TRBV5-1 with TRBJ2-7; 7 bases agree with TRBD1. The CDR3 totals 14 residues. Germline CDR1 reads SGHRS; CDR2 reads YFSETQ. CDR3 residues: CAGSRSGQFYEQYF. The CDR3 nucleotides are TGCGCCGGCAGCAGATCGGGACAGTTCTACGAGCAGTACTTC.

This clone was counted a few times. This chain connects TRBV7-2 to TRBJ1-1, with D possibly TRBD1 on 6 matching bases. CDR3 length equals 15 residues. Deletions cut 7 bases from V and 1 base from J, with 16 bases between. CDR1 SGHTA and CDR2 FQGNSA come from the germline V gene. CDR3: CASTLQGFWNTEAFF. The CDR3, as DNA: TGTGCCAGCACCCTACAGGGTTTTTGGAACACTGAAGCTTTCTTT.

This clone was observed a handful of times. This CDR3 reads CASSHWTGAGNTIYF. In DNA form, the CDR3 reads TGTGCCAGCAGCCATTGGACAGGGGCTGGAAACACCATATATTTT. This chain joins TRBV14 and TRBJ1-3; 9 bases map to TRBD1. There are 15 residues in the CDR3. Per germline, CDR1 SGHDN and CDR2 FVKESK. V gave up 3 bases and J gave up 2 bases; unmatched junction bases: 2. Full variable domain (remainder filled in from reference TRBV14 and TRBJ1-3): EAGVTQFPSHSVIEKGQTVTLRCDPISGHDNLYWYRRVMGKEIKFLLHFVKESKQDESGMPNNRFLAERTGGTYSTLKVQPAELEDSGVYFCASSHWTGAGNTIYFGEGSWLTVV.

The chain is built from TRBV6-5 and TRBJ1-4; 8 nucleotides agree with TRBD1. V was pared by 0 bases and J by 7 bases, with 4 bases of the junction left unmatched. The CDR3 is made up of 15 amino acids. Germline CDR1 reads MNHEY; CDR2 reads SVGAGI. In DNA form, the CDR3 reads TGTGCCAGCAGTTACTCGACAGGGGTTTTTGAAAAACTGTTTTTT. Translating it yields CASSYSTGVFEKLFF.

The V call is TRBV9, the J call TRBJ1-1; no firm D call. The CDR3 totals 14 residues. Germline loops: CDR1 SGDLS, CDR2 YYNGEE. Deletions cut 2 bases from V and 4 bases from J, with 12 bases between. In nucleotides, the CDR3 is TGTGCCAGCAGCGTGGACGTACGGGGCACTGAAGCTTTCTTT. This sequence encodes CASSVDVRGTEAFF.